Listed here is a single TCR beta chain. V was cut by 1 base and J by 4 bases, with 6 bases left in between. Per germline, CDR1 SGHRS and CDR2 YFSETQ. The CDR3 has 12 residues. The repertoire was sequenced with immunoSEQ multiplex PCR; TCRdb's copy has only in-frame clones and lacks some. The sample holds tens of thousands of clones, about 90% seen once. The data belong to a study of control samples from healthy donors and cancer patients. The V gene is TRBV5-1, the J gene TRBJ2-7, with D unresolved. Sequencing was carried out using blood. The receptor comes from a woman in her fifties or sixties in good health. This CDR3 reads CASSLTDYEQYF. The CDR3 nucleotides are TGCGCCAGCAGCTTGACTGATTACGAGCAGTACTTC.